This T cell receptor beta chain was captured in a study of regulatory T cells in long-lasting Graves disease (dated by TCRdb to the early 2020s). Regarding the complete study: Patients with newly diagnosed Graves' disease had been on antithyroid drugs for under 3 months. This study used TCR sequencing and RNA sequencing of peripheral blood to compare persistent Graves' disease patients against newly diagnosed Graves' disease patients. The study took place in China and was registered as a clinical trial. A total of about 33 samples underwent TCR sequencing, from about 13 patients with persistent Graves' disease and 20 or so patients with newly diagnosed Graves' disease. Overall study results and their limits: Compared with newly diagnosed patients, patients with persistent Graves' disease had lower TCR Shannon entropy and fewer highly expanded clones, which suggests clonal expansion. Sequencing and analysis were restricted to the TCR beta chain. The authors noted that the small sample size was a limitation that may lower accuracy. Preferential use of TRBV28, TRBJ1-2 and TRBJ2-5 was observed in persistent disease, whereas TRBV20-1 and TRBJ2-1 were favored in newly diagnosed disease. Peripheral blood alone was examined, since thyroid tissue, which constituted the primary lesion, could not be accessed. Persistent patients shared more public clonotypes among themselves (2,741) than newly diagnosed patients did (more than 950).

Libraries were constructed by multiplex PCR. Sequencing was carried out with an Illumina HiSeq 4000. TCR beta libraries were built with iRepertoire HTBI primers and Arm-PCR amplification of CDR3 regions. Before sequencing, the PCR products underwent gel purification. Per the authors' processing: Gene usage analysis of CDR3 amino acid clonotypes used the 60 to 80 TRBV and more than 13 TRBJ segments found across samples. COPE and FqMerger were used to merge filtered high-quality paired reads into contigs. Contigs were aligned with BLAST to IMGT TRBV, TRBD and TRBJ reference genes, and CDR3 was defined per IMGT. Any clonotype with a frequency above 0.1% was counted as a highly expanded clone. Shannon entropy was used to measure repertoire diversity, and the Gini coefficient was used to measure V-J evenness. A clonotype found in more than one individual was treated as public. TCRdb applied fastp at Q25 and MiXCR to the public reads, then kept only in-frame beta chains. For every CDR3 protein sequence, its rows merge into one entry that carries the most common genes and DNA. These V and J calls originate from TCRdb's pipeline instead of the authors' own analysis. The sample table contains about 210,000 distinct CDR3 sequences; only one count was recorded for roughly 19% of them. The ten biggest clones cover about 12% of the sample.

The label giving this sample's time point can be read as: newly diagnosed GD, antithyroid drugs for less than 3 months. For both TCR sequencing and RNA sequencing, RNA was extracted from PBMCs using TRIzol. The diagnosis of Graves' disease followed American Thyroid Association guidelines. Recruitment of patients was carried out at an endocrinology department in Xi'an, China. Each patient gave around 9 milliliters of peripheral blood, collected in an EDTA anticoagulant tube. PBMCs were isolated by Ficoll Paque Plus density gradient separation without further T cell sorting. An Agilent 2100 Bioanalyzer and agarose gel were used to check RNA quality, while a NanoDrop 2000 measured RNA concentration. Concerning this clonotype itself: There is no known antigen for this receptor. There are no base qualities to consult, and no much larger clone falls within one base.

The CDR3 has 14 amino acids, counting the end cysteine and phenylalanine. The only DNA kept is the CDR3, 42 bases in frame from the first base. Via the germline V gene (reference sequence), CDR1 is LNHDA and CDR2 SQIVND. The V and J ends are trimmed by 6 bases and 3 bases, leaving 14 bases between them. The sample was also reused in another study, on T cells in Graves' hyperthyroidism and ophthalmopathy. The second paper states: Stable Graves' hyperthyroidism was defined as the absence of progression to ophthalmopathy over 18 months of follow-up. Hyperthyroidism patients were newly diagnosed, had a disease duration of under 2 months, and were aged 18 to 65 years. Any patient with an uncontrolled infection, another autoimmune disease, pregnancy or lactation was excluded. Diagnoses were established on the basis of clinical symptoms, serum thyroxine and TRAb, thyroid ultrasound, and orbital computed tomography. The first round of RT-PCR for the TCR CDR3 was performed with the HTBI primer set and the Qiagen OneStep RT-PCR kit. Blood samples also contained most of the expanded thyroid clonotypes (frequency above 0.001), which suggests that blood repertoires may reflect thyroid immune responses. Ophthalmopathy was separated from stable hyperthyroidism by a 13 V-J signature model, with over 85% sensitivity and about 81% specificity obtained in cross-validation and 80%/75% obtained in testing. In validation, the model predicted progression to ophthalmopathy with approximately 69% sensitivity and less than 80% specificity, a median of about 6.7 months before onset. A discovery cohort of about a hundred patients, 43 with Graves' ophthalmopathy and 55 to 60 with stable Graves' hyperthyroidism, was used to find distinguishing TCR V-J signatures. Whether ophthalmopathy could be predicted prospectively was tested in an independent validation cohort made up of 18 hyperthyroidism patients plus 17 patients who later progressed to ophthalmopathy. For training and testing, the 100 or so patients in the discovery cohort were randomly divided in a 7:3 ratio. In over five Graves' hyperthyroidism patients, the study also compared T-cell repertoires from thyroid tissue with T-cell repertoires from blood. Once sampling was done, hyperthyroidism patients were given methimazole at a starting dose of 30 mg daily, whereas ophthalmopathy patients were given high-dose intravenous methylprednisolone. Libraries were constructed in a second round of multiplex PCR, after which size selection and purification were performed. The libraries were sequenced on an Illumina HiSeq2000 using paired-end 100 bp reads. Raw data were processed with SOAPnuke, discarding reads with adapters, uncalled bases, mean Phred below 15, or no exact constant-primer or identifier match. COPE v1.2.5 was used to merge high-quality paired reads, and clonotypes were defined as unique nucleotide sequences. Clonotypes were aligned to IMGT TRBV, TRBD and TRBJ reference segments using MiTCR v1.1. Analysis was restricted to V-J combinations with a frequency above 0.0001, which covered 99.2% of repertoires. The TCS score was defined as the ratio of F50 (clonal expansion) to E x V (chaos), calculated using BLOSUM62-based TCRdist between CDR3 peptides within each V-J. Welch's t-statistics and random forest reduced around 510 V-J features to 13, which were used in a naive Bayes classifier (R e1071). No statistical method was used to set the sample size in advance, and investigators knew the group allocation. The paper reports TCR Vbeta CDR3 sequencing of approximately 140 peripheral blood samples: around 45 ophthalmopathy, fewer than 80 hyperthyroidism and approximately 17 progressor patients.

The V and J segments used are TRBV19 and TRBJ1-2; the D region possibly corresponds to TRBD1 (5 bases align). The sample consisted of peripheral blood mononuclear cells (PBMCs), taken at new diagnosis, from a patient treated with antithyroid drugs. The TCR was taken from a woman aged 25 to 39 with Graves disease. Donor details come from another sample of the same person, matched by shared clones. The DNA sequence is as follows: TGTGCCAGTAGAAGAGGGACGCTAGACTATGGCTACACCTTC. Its protein product is CASRRGTLDYGYTF.